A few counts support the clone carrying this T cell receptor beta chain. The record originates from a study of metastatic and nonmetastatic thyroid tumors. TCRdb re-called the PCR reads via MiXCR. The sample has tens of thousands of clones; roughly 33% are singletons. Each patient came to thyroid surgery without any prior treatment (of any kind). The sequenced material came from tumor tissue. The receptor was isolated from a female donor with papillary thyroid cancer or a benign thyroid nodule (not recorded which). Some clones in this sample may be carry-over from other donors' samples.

DNA of the CDR3: TGTGCCAGCCGTCGGGGGGATACGAACACTGAAGCTTTCTTT. As protein: CASRRGDTNTEAFF. The chain employs TRBV28 and TRBJ1-1; D may be TRBD1 (5 bases). Trimming removed 8 bases at V and 1 base at J, with 14 bases between. The germline CDR1 and CDR2 sequences are MDHEN and SYDVKM. The CDR3 is 14 residues long.